Given below is one T cell receptor (beta chain) in context. Its antigen is currently not known. The input lacks base qualities; no much larger clone sits a single base away. This sample was included in a study of cytomegalovirus exposure and HLA in healthy donors (dated 2017 in TCRdb). Regarding the complete study: An earlier analysis of more than 550 of the donors reported over 250 Gb of sequence data and around 100 million unique TCR beta sequences obtained from around 180 million T cells. An early release that covered about 640 HLA-typed donors contained about 300 gigabases of sequencing data and tens of millions of unique TCR sequences. Of the 300 to 450 genotyped donors, over 65% fell in the genetic ancestry cluster associated with self-reported Caucasian donors. The study aimed to test whether cataloging public T cell receptors could reveal signatures of past pathogen exposure. The T cell repertoires of 666 subjects were profiled by immunosequencing and related to cytomegalovirus serostatus. Besides the first cohort of under 700 subjects, a separate validation cohort made up of roughly 120 different subjects was used. The study combined high-throughput TCR immunosequencing, statistical association of individual TCRs with disease status, and machine learning to predict cytomegalovirus infection status. To study patterns of TCR occurrence, a later analysis re-analyzed previously published TCR beta repertoires from around 660 donors and added high-resolution HLA genotyping. In the later analysis, no new phenotypic data were used to find candidate immune exposures; instead, reliance was placed on TCR beta sequences and their occurrence across donors. To decide whether each TCR beta V gene segment behaved as functional or pseudogenic, an earlier analysis of nearly 600 of the donors relied on high-throughput TCR beta sequencing. Alongside the repertoire data, information on donor age, sex, ethnicity and CMV serostatus was compiled. In a later genetic analysis, genome-wide SNP genotypes for about three fifths of the 666 donors were used, and that subset was treated as a discovery cohort. All discovery cohort repertoires had been generated on a single sequencing platform. HLA typing covered class I and class II loci at four-digit resolution. The number of donors typed differed by locus, with 629-630 for A, B, C, DRB1 and DQB1, more than 500 for DQA1, approximately 570 for DPA1, and some 440 for DPB1. Because of strong linkage in the cohort, roughly five DR-DQ haplotypes were treated as single units for association and clustering. Among around 400 genotyped donors of the cohort, an average of about 220,000 unique TCR beta nucleotide sequences was sequenced per donor, of which roughly 18% were non-productive. The investigation overall reported the following: A later analysis found that most CMV-associated TCR beta chains appeared HLA-restricted, with HLA associations seemingly driven largely by CMV exposure. A later genetic analysis associated a missense DCLRE1C variant with V-gene and J-gene trimming of TCR beta chains, and an independent cohort replicated the association. While some public TCRs were present in many individuals, most TCR sequences turned up only very rarely across donors. The study listed 150 to 200 TCR beta chains as associated with cytomegalovirus. In both the original and validation cohorts, the classifier was reported to diagnose cytomegalovirus status with high specificity and sensitivity. Immune exposure information for the cohort was limited to CMV serostatus. Only TCR beta chains were sequenced in this cohort, and the absence of alpha or paired-chain data limited detectable features. Linkage disequilibrium might explain the correlated functional status among segregating V segments, but an unknown experimental factor could not be ruled out. The 87-base-pair reads could not distinguish some IMGT-functional V segments, including TRBV6-2 and TRBV6-3, so those segments were excluded. The sequencing pipeline was judged likely to have produced a cluster of highly shared sequence variants as a technical artifact. In a later analysis, several top co-occurrence clusters were reported to appear linked to parvovirus B19, influenza, CMV and Epstein-Barr virus. Because HLA typing was unavailable for some donors at each locus, only the typed subset was used in association tests. A later analysis found that TCR association rates varied across HLA loci, with DRB1 alleles showing the most associated TCRs and HLA-C alleles the fewest. In a later genetic analysis, fewer N-insertions in productive TCRs were reported among donors in an Asian-associated ancestry cluster than the roughly 700-donor mean. A further reported finding was that TCR beta sequences accurately predicted the HLA-A and HLA-B alleles for most subjects in the first cohort. A later analysis found that HLA-associated TCR beta chains were more clonally expanded and had lower generation probabilities than equally common non-associated chains. In vitro tests confirmed that a few of the cytomegalovirus-associated TCR beta chains recognize cytomegalovirus antigens. In an earlier analysis of a few hundred of the donors, most TCR beta V segments were observed in productive rearrangements about 87% or about 30% of the time, broadly matching IMGT annotations. Assigning TCR associations to individual alleles was difficult when HLA alleles, especially DR and DQ, strongly co-occurred. Because counts were too low, roughly 18 rarely observed V segments, including chromosome 9 orphons, were left out of the earlier analysis of some 600 of the donors. Presence/absence analyses assumed roughly uniform sequencing depth across donors, an assumption that may not hold. At a false discovery rate of 0.05, a later analysis linked about 17,000 TCR beta sequences to specific HLA alleles. It was suggested by the authors that the approach could potentially be generalized to other disease states and immunological phenotypes.

The cohort was made up of several hundred healthy bone marrow donors. At the time of sampling, all cohort members were nominally healthy, though unrecorded immune exposures were likely present. The donor tested CMV seropositive, placing the donor among the 289 seropositive members of the cohort. Each donor provided a peripheral blood sample, and peripheral blood mononuclear cells were used for TCR beta sequencing. Genomic DNA extraction from the blood cell samples was performed with the Qiagen DNeasy Blood Extraction Kit. Trimming removed 2 bases from V and 4 bases from J, leaving 12 bases between the germline ends. The CDR3 covers 14 residues, taking in both the cysteine and the phenylalanine. Only the CDR3 part of the read is kept: 42 bases, read in frame from the first base. Looking up the germline V gene yields CDR1 ENHRY and CDR2 SYGVKD. The library was produced with the immunoSEQ multiplex PCR assay. For the multiplex PCR, a mixture combining 60 forward primers for TCR Vbeta segments and 13 reverse primers for TCR Jbeta segments was used. The CDR3 region of rearranged TCR beta genes was amplified from genomic DNA by a multiplex PCR assay. The amplified TCR beta libraries were sequenced on the Illumina HiSeq System as 87-base-pair reads. The authors' analysis ran thus. A later analysis counted about 76 million unique TCR beta chains across the 650 to 800 repertoires, and 10 million to 11 million of these chains were shared by at least two donors. A nearest-neighbor algorithm error-corrected the raw reads and collapsed the reads into unique sequences, merging closely related sequences to remove PCR and sequencing errors. CDR3 sequences were aligned to IMGT reference sequences to assign V, D and J gene segments. For a sequence to be retained, at least a six-nucleotide match to both a V gene segment and a J gene segment was required. A rearrangement counted as productive if the CDR3 had no stop codons and remained in frame with V and J, and every other rearrangement counted as non-productive. Following IMGT convention, CDR3 was defined as the stretch from the second conserved V-encoded cysteine up to the conserved J-encoded phenylalanine. In an earlier analysis of roughly 610 of the donors, sequences lacking an unambiguous match to a single V gene segment were excluded. In an earlier analysis of several hundred of the donors, a V segment was called functional when productive rearrangements were above 56.7%, and segregating when the standard deviation between donors exceeded 5%. A statistical classification framework was built for diagnosing cytomegalovirus status from the catalog of TCR beta chain sequences. In a later analysis, V and J genes were assigned by comparing TCR nucleotide sequences against IMGT/GENE-DB human TR gene sequences. The TCRdist pipeline was used in a later analysis to assign CDR3 sequences and most-parsimonious VDJ recombination scenarios. A later analysis defined each TCR beta chain by its CDR3 amino acid sequence plus V-gene family, and excluded reads lacking a unique V-gene family. To address suspected cross-contamination and a sequencing artifact, a later analysis removed 592 highly shared, low-generation-probability nucleotide sequences. A later analysis calculated a clonal expansion index for each public chain from normalized within-repertoire ranks of inferred template counts. A later analysis computed generation probabilities with a VDJ recombination model fitted to out-of-frame rearrangements, and checked the results against IGoR. Hypergeometric tests were used in a later analysis to score TCR-TCR, TCR-HLA and TCR-CMV co-occurrence, with a repertoire-size bias correction applied to the TCR pairs. To estimate false discovery rates, a later analysis permuted the HLA or CMV assignments 20 times. A later analysis grouped co-occurring TCRs with DBSCAN, adding TCRdist sequence similarity when clustering within HLA-allele-positive subsets. For co-occurrence clustering, repertoires with fewer than 30,000 or more than 120,000 public chains were excluded, along with 5 or 6 repertoires with anomalous nucleotide sharing. TCRdb mirrors the immuneACCESS table, restricted to in-frame sequences. Some clones are absent from its copies; in checked studies, under half trace to an unresolved V gene, and the reason for the others is unknown. The V and J calls and the clone size are those of that table, but D and trimming were determined from the DNA. This sample lists approximately 100,000 clones; less than 85% were detected once. The ten largest clones capture 6.5% to 8.5% of the sample.

Here the chain combines TRBV10-3 and TRBJ2-7; the D gene is perhaps TRBD1, from 6 matching bases. Sequencing was carried out using PBMCs. This receptor was taken from a man aged 40-50 years in good health and CMV-seropositive. The CDR3 loop reads CAISEGQGTYEQYF. The DNA is TGTGCCATCAGTGAGGGGCAGGGGACGTACGAGCAGTACTTC.